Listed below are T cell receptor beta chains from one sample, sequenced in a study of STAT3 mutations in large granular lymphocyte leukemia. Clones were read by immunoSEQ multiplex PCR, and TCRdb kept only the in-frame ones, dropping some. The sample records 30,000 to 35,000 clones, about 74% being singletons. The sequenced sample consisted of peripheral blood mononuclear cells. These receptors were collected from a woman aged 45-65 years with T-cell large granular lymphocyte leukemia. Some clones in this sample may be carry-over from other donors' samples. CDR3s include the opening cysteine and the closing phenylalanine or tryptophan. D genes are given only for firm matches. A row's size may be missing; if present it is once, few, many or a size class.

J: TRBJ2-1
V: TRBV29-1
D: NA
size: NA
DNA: TGCAGCGTCGCCGGGTCTAACCTCGGTTCCTACAATGAGCAGTTCTTC
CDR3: CSVAGSNLGSYNEQFF

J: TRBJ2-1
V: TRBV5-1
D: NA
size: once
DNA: TGCGCCAGCAGCTTTTTGGCAGGGGCGAGCTCCTACAATGAGCAGTTCTTC
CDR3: CASSFLAGASSYNEQFF

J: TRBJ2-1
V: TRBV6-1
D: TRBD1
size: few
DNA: TGTGCCAGCAGGGACCGGGACAGGGCGGTCGATGAGCAGTTCTTC
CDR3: CASRDRDRAVDEQFF

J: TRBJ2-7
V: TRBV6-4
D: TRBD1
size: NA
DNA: TGTGCCAGCAGTGATGGGACAGGGATTGACGAGCAGTACTTC
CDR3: CASSDGTGIDEQYF

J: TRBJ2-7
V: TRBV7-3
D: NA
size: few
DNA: TGTGCCAGCAGCCACGGACTGCCACTCTACGAGCAGTACTTC
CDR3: CASSHGLPLYEQYF

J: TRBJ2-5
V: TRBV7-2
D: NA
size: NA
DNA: TGTGCCAGCAGCTTTTACGGTACGGCGTACCAAGAGACCCAGTACTTC
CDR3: CASSFYGTAYQETQYF

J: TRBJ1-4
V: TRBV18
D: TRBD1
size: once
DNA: TGTGCCAGCTCACCGGGCAGGGGGCCTGAAAAACTGTTTTTT
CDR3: CASSPGRGPEKLFF

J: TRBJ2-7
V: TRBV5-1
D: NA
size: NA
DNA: TGCGCCAGCAGCTTGACGGGGGGACAGACCTACGAGCAGTACTTC
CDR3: CASSLTGGQTYEQYF

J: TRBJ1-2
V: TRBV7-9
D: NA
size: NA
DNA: TGTGCCAGCAGCTCCCGGACCGGGGATATGGGCGGCTACACCTTC
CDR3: CASSSRTGDMGGYTF

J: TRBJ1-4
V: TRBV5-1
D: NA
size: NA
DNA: TGCGCCAGCAGCTTACCAAATAATGAAAAACTGTTTTTT
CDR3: CASSLPNNEKLFF

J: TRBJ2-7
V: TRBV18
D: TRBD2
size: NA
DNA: TGTGCCAGCTCACTTACCCCTAGCGGGAACAACGAGCAGTACTTC
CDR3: CASSLTPSGNNEQYF

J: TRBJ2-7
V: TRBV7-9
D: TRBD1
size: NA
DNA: TGTGCCAGCAGCTCGAGGACAGGGTCGTACGAGCAGTACTTC
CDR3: CASSSRTGSYEQYF

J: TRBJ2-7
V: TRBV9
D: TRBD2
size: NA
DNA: TGTGCCAGCAGCGTAGGGGTGGGAGGGCCCTACGAGCAGTACTTC
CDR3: CASSVGVGGPYEQYF

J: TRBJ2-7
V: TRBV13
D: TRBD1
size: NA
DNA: TGTGCCAGCAGCTTAGGGCCAACAGGGGCCTACGAGCAGTACTTC
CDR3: CASSLGPTGAYEQYF

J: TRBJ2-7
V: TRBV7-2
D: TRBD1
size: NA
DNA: TGTGCCAGCAGCTACAGGGGAGTCGAGCAGTACTTC
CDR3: CASSYRGVEQYF

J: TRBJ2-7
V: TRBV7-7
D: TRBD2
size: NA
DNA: TGTGCTAGCAGCTTAGCGGGGGGCGAGCAGTACTTC
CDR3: CASSLAGGEQYF

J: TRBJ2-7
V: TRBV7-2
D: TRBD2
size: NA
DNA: TGTGCCAGCAGCTCCTATACTAGCGGGAGGGCCCACGAGCAGTACTTC
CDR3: CASSSYTSGRAHEQYF

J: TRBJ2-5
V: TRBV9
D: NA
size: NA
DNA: TGTGCCAGCAGCGTAGAACCTGCGGAGGGCGGTCAGACCCAGTACTTC
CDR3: CASSVEPAEGGQTQYF

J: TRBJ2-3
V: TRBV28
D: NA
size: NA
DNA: TGTGCCAGCAGTTTATTGGACAACCCGCCAGATACGCAGTATTTT
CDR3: CASSLLDNPPDTQYF

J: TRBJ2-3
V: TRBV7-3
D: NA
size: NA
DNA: TGTGCCAGCAGCTTAGGTCACCCAGATACGCAGTATTTT
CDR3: CASSLGHPDTQYF